Here is one T cell receptor (beta chain) with its context. It has no known antigen specificity. Per-base quality was not reported, and no clone a single base away is much larger than it. This sample is part of a study of preoperative IRX-2 immunotherapy in early breast cancer (dated by TCRdb to the late 2010s). Per the publication, the treatment or condition label means: preoperative locoregional IRX-2 cytokine immunotherapy. The samples were obtained from a phase Ib study that tested preoperative, locoregional IRX-2 cytokine immunotherapy designed to prime immune responses. Donors were patients with early-stage breast cancer who received IRX-2 before surgery. The library came from the immunoSEQ multiplex PCR assay. Here the immuneACCESS table is served through TCRdb, limited to in-frame sequences with V and J called. Missing clones are a known gap in these copies; in checked studies unresolved V genes cover under half, and the rest lacks a known reason. This sample holds approximately 3,200 clones; 78% were observed only once. The ten largest clonotypes hold approximately 8% of the sample.

A distance of 12 bases separates the germline ends of V and J, which lose 5 bases and 4 bases respectively. Sequences SGHNT (CDR1) and YENEEA (CDR2) are obtained from the germline V gene. The cysteine opens and the phenylalanine closes a CDR3 of 14 amino acids. Only the CDR3 part of the read is kept: 42 bases, read in frame from the first base. The source of this sequence is a human donor with breast cancer. The V and J segments used are TRBV11-3 and TRBJ1-5; no D gene is confidently identified. The specimen comprised tumor tissue, sampled after IRX-2 immunotherapy. The sequence in DNA is TGTGCCAGCAGCCTCGGGCCAACTAATCAGCCCCAGCATTTT. It codes for CASSLGPTNQPQHF.